A selection of T cell receptor beta chains follows, all from one sample in a study of Graves' ophthalmopathy and Graves' hyperthyroidism. TCRdb itself ran the multiplex PCR reads through MiXCR, one entry per CDR3 protein. Among a few hundred thousand distinct CDR3 sequences listed, approximately 20% were seen once. The sample was peripheral blood. These receptors were taken from a woman under 30 with Graves' ophthalmopathy. The CDR3 runs from the conserved cysteine through the conserved F or W. The D gene is left open where the match is weak. A row's size may be missing; if present it is once, few, many or a size class.

clone size	J gene	V gene	D gene	CDR3 DNA	CDR3 protein
many	TRBJ1-2	TRBV7-2	NA	TGTGCCAGCAGCTTAGGGCTCCAGGGGACGATCGATGGCTACACCTTC	CASSLGLQGTIDGYTF
NA	TRBJ2-4	TRBV19	TRBD1	TGTGCCAGTAGTATAGATCGGGGACAGGGAAACATTCAGTACTTC	CASSIDRGQGNIQYF
many	TRBJ1-1	TRBV6-5	NA	TGTGCCAGCAGTTATGTGGGGGCCTGGCACACTGAAGCTTTCTTT	CASSYVGAWHTEAFF
many	TRBJ2-7	TRBV29-1	NA	TGCAGCGCCAGGGGGACTAGCTACGAGCAGTACTTC	CSARGTSYEQYF
many	TRBJ1-6	TRBV18	NA	TGTGCCAGCTCACCCCTTGGGAGGAATTCACCCCTCCACTTT	CASSPLGRNSPLHF
many	TRBJ2-7	TRBV4-1	TRBD1	TGCGCCACCCTCCGGGACAGGGCCCGGAGACAGTACTTC	CATLRDRARRQYF
many	TRBJ1-5	TRBV9	NA	TGTGCCAGCAGCAAACAGCGCAATCAGCCCCAGCATTTT	CASSKQRNQPQHF
many	TRBJ2-7	TRBV30	NA	TGTGCCTGGCCCACGATGAGGGAATGGGGAGAGTCCTACGAGCAGTACTTC	CAWPTMREWGESYEQYF
NA	TRBJ2-7	TRBV18	NA	TGTGCCAGCTCGGCCGGACGGGGAAGCTCCTACGAGCAGTACTTC	CASSAGRGSSYEQYF
many	TRBJ2-7	TRBV12-3/TRBV12-4	NA	TGTGCCGGGCGTAACGGGGAGTACTTC	CAGRNGEYF
many	TRBJ2-7	TRBV4-3	NA	TGCGCCAGCAGCCAAGATCTTCTGGGGGACGCGGGGTACGAGCAGTACTTC	CASSQDLLGDAGYEQYF
few	TRBJ1-2	TRBV6-2/TRBV6-3	TRBD1	TGTGCCAGCAGTTCCCGGGACAGGGGTCGCGGCTACACCTTC	CASSSRDRGRGYTF
NA	TRBJ1-5	TRBV30	TRBD1	TGTGCCTGGAGGGGGACAGGGGTTGGCAATCAGCCCCAGCATTTT	CAWRGTGVGNQPQHF
many	TRBJ1-5	TRBV28	TRBD1	TGTGCCAGCAGTACAACCGGGACAGGGGATCAGCCCCAGCATTTT	CASSTTGTGDQPQHF
many	TRBJ2-3	TRBV27	NA	TGTGCCAGCAGCCTAAACCCTACAGATACGCAGTATTTT	CASSLNPTDTQYF
many	TRBJ2-7	TRBV20-1	NA	TGCAGTGGAGTTGGTAGCGACTCCTACGAGCAGTACTTC	CSGVGSDSYEQYF
many	TRBJ1-5	TRBV11-3	NA	TGTGCCAGCAGCTTAGTTCTAGGGAATCAGCCCCAGCATTTT	CASSLVLGNQPQHF
many	TRBJ1-2	TRBV7-2	NA	TGTGCCAGCAGCCCGGTGGGGCAGGGGTATGGCTACACCTTC	CASSPVGQGYGYTF
NA	TRBJ2-5	TRBV6-1	TRBD1	TGTGCCAGCAGTGAAGCGGCCGGGACAGATATAGAGACCCAGTACTTC	CASSEAAGTDIETQYF
few	TRBJ2-7	TRBV7-2	NA	TGTGCCAGCAGCCCCAACCTAGGGAGCTACGAGCAGTACTTC	CASSPNLGSYEQYF
many	TRBJ2-5	TRBV7-9	TRBD1	TGTGCCAGCAGCGGGACACAGGGGGATCAGGAGACCCAGTACTTC	CASSGTQGDQETQYF
many	TRBJ2-5	TRBV7-2	NA	TGTGCCAGCAGCTTAATCCTCCAAGAGACCCAGTACTTC	CASSLILQETQYF
many	TRBJ2-7	TRBV20-1	TRBD1	TGCAGTGCTACTCCACAGGGGGTCAGCGAGCAGTACTTC	CSATPQGVSEQYF
NA	TRBJ2-6	TRBV6-1	NA	TGTGCCAGCAGTGGGGATAAGGCTGGGGCCAACGTCCTGACTTTC	CASSGDKAGANVLTF
many	TRBJ2-5	TRBV29-1	NA	TGCAGCGTCGGAGGGCGGCGGGGGCCTCAAGAGACCCAGTACTTC	CSVGGRRGPQETQYF
many	TRBJ2-4	TRBV29-1	NA	TGCAGCGTTCGCGCGGCCAAAAACATTCAGTACTTC	CSVRAAKNIQYF
NA	TRBJ2-7	TRBV28	NA	TGTGCCACCCAGGGACTGCAAGGGTCGGGCTCCTACGAGCAGTACTTC	CATQGLQGSGSYEQYF
many	TRBJ2-7	TRBV6-5	TRBD1	TGTGCCACGCTAAACGCCGGGACAGGGGGCAGGAAGGTACTTAACGAGCAGTACTTC	CATLNAGTGGRKVLNEQYF
many	TRBJ1-3	TRBV28	NA	TGTGCCAGCAGTGGAAGGTTACCTGGAAACACCATATATTTT	CASSGRLPGNTIYF
many	TRBJ2-7	TRBV10-3	TRBD1	TGTGCCACCCTTCCGGGACAGGGGGCCTACGAGCAGTACTTC	CATLPGQGAYEQYF
NA	TRBJ2-7	TRBV5-4	NA	TGTGCCAGCAGCTTTAACGGCGGATCTACGCTAGCCCACGAGCAGTACTTC	CASSFNGGSTLAHEQYF
many	TRBJ2-7	TRBV6-5	NA	TGTGCTACGCGGACCCGGGAAAGAAAGGGTTGGTACGAGCAGTACTTC	CATRTRERKGWYEQYF
many	TRBJ1-1	TRBV7-9	NA	TGTGCCAGCAGGTCCAGGGAGGTCGCCACTGAAGCTTTCTTT	CASRSREVATEAFF
NA	TRBJ2-5	TRBV12-3/TRBV12-4	TRBD1	TGTGCCAGCACTCAGGACAGGGCCAGAGAGACCCAGTACTTC	CASTQDRARETQYF
many	TRBJ2-7	TRBV28	TRBD1	TGTGCCAGCAGTTTACTGACAGGGGGATTGTACGAGCAGTACTTC	CASSLLTGGLYEQYF
NA	TRBJ2-1	TRBV11-2	TRBD2	TGTGCCAGCAGCTTACTAGCGGGCGCCCTCAATGAGCAGTTCTTC	CASSLLAGALNEQFF
many	TRBJ2-6	TRBV28	NA	TGTGCCAGCAGTTTACCGGGCTCTGGGGCCAACGTCCTGACTTTC	CASSLPGSGANVLTF
once	TRBJ2-3	TRBV12-3/TRBV12-4	NA	TGTGCCAGCACTACTCGACACATCGCTCCCACAGATACGCAGTATTTT	CASTTRHIAPTDTQYF
many	TRBJ1-5	TRBV12-3/TRBV12-4	TRBD1	TGTGCCAGCAGGTACGACAGGGGAGCGCAGCCCCAGCATTTT	CASRYDRGAQPQHF
NA	TRBJ2-2	TRBV14	NA	TGTGCCAGCGGCCAAGTCGTAACGAACACCGGGGAGCTGTTTTTT	CASGQVVTNTGELFF
many	TRBJ1-5	TRBV6-5	NA	TGTGCCAGCAGTTACTCTCTGGCGGTCAATCAGCCCCAGCATTTT	CASSYSLAVNQPQHF
many	TRBJ1-3	TRBV6-5	TRBD1	TGTGCCAGCAGTTCCCTGACAGGGGGAAGCTCTGGAAACACCATATATTTT	CASSSLTGGSSGNTIYF
many	TRBJ2-7	TRBV11-2	NA	TGTGCCAGCAGCCTCTCGCCGGTAGGGGGGGGGGACGAGCAGTACTTC	CASSLSPVGGGDEQYF
NA	TRBJ2-5	TRBV28	NA	TGTGCCAGCAGTTTTAGTTATACGGAGACCCAGTACTTC	CASSFSYTETQYF
many	TRBJ2-5	TRBV30	NA	TGTGCCTGGGGAGCTGGGGCAGGCCCCCAAGAGACCCAGTACTTC	CAWGAGAGPQETQYF